A selection of T cell receptor beta chains follows, all from one sample in a study of blood T cells in healthy people across ages. Via MiXCR, TCRdb re-called the 5' RACE reads, giving one row per CDR3 protein. The sample shows about 830,000 distinct CDR3 sequences, around two thirds of them seen only once. Material: blood. These receptors were collected from a man aged 25-40 years in good health. Each CDR3 is given without its conserved first and last residue. Fields, in order: CDR3 protein, J gene, V gene, D gene. The D gene is left open where the match is weak.

CDR3aa: ASSLRDTHYNEQY
j_gene: TRBJ2-5
v_gene: TRBV7-9
d_gene: .

CDR3aa: ASSYSAGRQETQY
j_gene: TRBJ2-5
v_gene: TRBV6-5
d_gene: .

CDR3aa: SVRDRDNQPQH
j_gene: TRBJ1-5
v_gene: TRBV29-1
d_gene: TRBD1

CDR3aa: ASTPKNVNEQF
j_gene: TRBJ2-1
v_gene: TRBV7-9
d_gene: .

CDR3aa: ASSSDPVSRNEQF
j_gene: TRBJ2-1
v_gene: TRBV5-1
d_gene: .

CDR3aa: ASSLGVWEQF
j_gene: TRBJ2-1
v_gene: TRBV7-9
d_gene: .

CDR3aa: ASSDPGRKANYAYT
j_gene: TRBJ1-2
v_gene: TRBV6-6
d_gene: .

CDR3aa: ASSSTDNEQF
j_gene: TRBJ2-1
v_gene: TRBV12-3/TRBV12-4
d_gene: .

CDR3aa: ASSYRTSGDNEQF
j_gene: TRBJ2-1
v_gene: TRBV6-5
d_gene: TRBD2

CDR3aa: SATKSGTSGGAVKTQY
j_gene: TRBJ2-5
v_gene: TRBV20-1
d_gene: TRBD2

CDR3aa: ASSSPGSDTYGYT
j_gene: TRBJ1-2
v_gene: TRBV28
d_gene: .

CDR3aa: SVGHNEQF
j_gene: TRBJ2-1
v_gene: TRBV29-1
d_gene: .

CDR3aa: ASSQDQSSGGAYEQF
j_gene: TRBJ2-1
v_gene: TRBV4-3
d_gene: TRBD2